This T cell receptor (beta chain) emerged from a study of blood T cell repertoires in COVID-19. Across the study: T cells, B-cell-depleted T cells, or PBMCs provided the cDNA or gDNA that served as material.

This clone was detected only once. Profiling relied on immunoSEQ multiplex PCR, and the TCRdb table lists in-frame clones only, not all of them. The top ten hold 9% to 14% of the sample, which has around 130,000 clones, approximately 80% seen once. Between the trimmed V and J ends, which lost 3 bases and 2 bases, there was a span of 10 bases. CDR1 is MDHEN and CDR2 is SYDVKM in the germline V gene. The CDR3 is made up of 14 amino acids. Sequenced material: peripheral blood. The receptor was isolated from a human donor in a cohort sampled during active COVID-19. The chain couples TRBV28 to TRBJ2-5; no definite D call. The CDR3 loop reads CASSLPQRQETQYF. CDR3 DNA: TGTGCCAGCAGTTTGCCACAGAGACAAGAGACCCAGTACTTC.